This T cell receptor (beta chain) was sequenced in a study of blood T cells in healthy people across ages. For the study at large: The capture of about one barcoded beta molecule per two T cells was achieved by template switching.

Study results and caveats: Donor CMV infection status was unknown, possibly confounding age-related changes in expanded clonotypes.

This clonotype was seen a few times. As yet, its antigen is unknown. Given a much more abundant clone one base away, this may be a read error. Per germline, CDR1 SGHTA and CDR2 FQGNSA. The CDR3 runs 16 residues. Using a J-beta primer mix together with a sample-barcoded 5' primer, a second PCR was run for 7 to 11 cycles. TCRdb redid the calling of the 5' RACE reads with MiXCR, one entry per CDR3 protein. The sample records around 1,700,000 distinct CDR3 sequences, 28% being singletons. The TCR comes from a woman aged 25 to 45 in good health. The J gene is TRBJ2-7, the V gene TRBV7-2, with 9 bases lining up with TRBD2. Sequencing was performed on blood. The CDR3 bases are TGTGCCAGCAGCCTAGCGACTAGCGGTAAAGCCTACGAGCAGTACTTC. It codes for CASSLATSGKAYEQYF.